This is a list of T cell receptor beta chains from one sample in a study of blood T cell repertoires in COVID-19. Clones were read by immunoSEQ multiplex PCR, and TCRdb kept only the in-frame ones, dropping some. The sample contains about 270,000 clones, about 91% of which appear only once. The sequenced material came from peripheral blood. These receptor sequences come from a person aged 18 to 29 with COVID-19, enrolled during active disease. The CDR3 runs from the conserved cysteine through the conserved F or W. The D gene is left open where the match is weak. Some rows have no size entry. The others give once, few or many, or a class for an expanded clone.

CDR3 length,D gene,clone size,J gene,V gene,CDR3 protein,CDR3 DNA
14,TRBD1,NA,TRBJ2-7,TRBV18,CASSPTGGHYEQYF,TGTGCCAGCTCACCAACAGGGGGGCACTACGAGCAGTACTTC
15,NA,NA,TRBJ1-2,TRBV6-5,CASGMDSLTNYGYTF,TGTGCCAGCGGGATGGACAGCTTGACTAACTATGGCTACACCTTC
14,TRBD2,NA,TRBJ2-7,TRBV27,CASSPGLAGVLRPF,TGTGCCAGCAGTCCGGGACTAGCGGGAGTATTGCGGCCCTTC
14,NA,NA,TRBJ1-1,TRBV9,CASSVEGRGTEAFF,TGTGCCAGCAGCGTAGAAGGCAGGGGCACTGAAGCTTTCTTT
15,NA,NA,TRBJ2-6,TRBV30,CAWRRGGSGANVLTF,TGTGCCTGGAGAAGGGGCGGCTCTGGGGCCAACGTCCTGACTTTC
17,NA,NA,TRBJ2-2,TRBV25-1,CASSEYGREFKTGELFF,TGTGCCAGCAGTGAATATGGGCGGGAATTCAAGACCGGGGAGCTGTTTTTT
13,NA,NA,TRBJ2-7,TRBV28,CASSETASYEQYF,TGTGCCAGCAGTGAGACAGCCTCCTACGAGCAGTACTTC
16,TRBD2,NA,TRBJ2-2,TRBV27,CASSARLAGGPGELFF,TGTGCCAGCAGTGCCAGACTAGCGGGGGGCCCCGGGGAGCTGTTTTTT
16,NA,NA,TRBJ2-4,TRBV5-8,CASSLETLPGSNIQYF,TGTGCCAGCAGCTTGGAGACCCTGCCCGGGTCCAACATTCAGTACTTC
15,TRBD1,NA,TRBJ1-1,TRBV3-1/TRBV3-2,CASSQDDRGLTEAFF,TGTGCCAGCAGCCAAGATGACAGGGGGCTAACTGAAGCTTTCTTT
16,NA,few,TRBJ1-2,TRBV7-9,CASSPVQGLFNYGYTF,TGTGCCAGCAGCCCCGTACAGGGATTATTTAACTATGGCTACACCTTC
14,TRBD1,NA,TRBJ1-3,TRBV29-1,CSVETGFGGNTIYF,TGCAGCGTTGAGACAGGGTTCGGTGGAAACACCATATATTTT
13,TRBD2,NA,TRBJ2-5,TRBV28,CATLSAGEETQYF,TGTGCCACCCTTTCAGCGGGAGAAGAGACCCAGTACTTC
15,NA,NA,TRBJ2-3,TRBV9,CASSATGGSTDTQYF,TGTGCCAGCAGCGCCACGGGTGGTAGCACAGATACGCAGTATTTT
17,NA,NA,TRBJ2-2,TRBV28,CASEKPMGHPNTGELFF,TGTGCCAGCGAGAAGCCCATGGGACACCCGAACACCGGGGAGCTGTTTTTT
16,TRBD1,NA,TRBJ1-2,TRBV27,CASRTFRDSINYGYTF,TGTGCCAGCCGAACCTTTCGGGACAGCATAAACTATGGCTACACCTTC
13,NA,NA,TRBJ2-7,TRBV28,CASSFGSSYEQYF,TGTGCCAGCAGTTTCGGTTCTTCCTACGAGCAGTACTTC
15,TRBD1,NA,TRBJ2-7,TRBV6-2/TRBV6-3,CASSYVGQGWYEQYF,TGTGCCAGCAGTTACGTCGGACAGGGCTGGTACGAGCAGTACTTC
14,NA,NA,TRBJ1-5,TRBV7-8,CASSATDLNQPQHF,TGTGCCAGCAGCGCAACAGACCTCAATCAGCCCCAGCATTTT
14,TRBD1,NA,TRBJ1-1,TRBV15,CATSSGTENTEAFF,TGTGCCACCAGCAGTGGGACAGAGAACACTGAAGCTTTCTTT
15,TRBD1,NA,TRBJ2-2,TRBV11-2,CASSFRRGSTGELFF,TGTGCCAGCAGCTTTCGCAGGGGGTCCACCGGGGAGCTGTTTTTT
17,NA,NA,TRBJ1-2,TRBV19,CASSTPTAIKANYGYTF,TGTGCCAGTAGTACACCGACAGCAATCAAGGCTAACTATGGCTACACCTTC
15,NA,NA,TRBJ1-5,TRBV6-5,CASSSSGVGNQPQHF,TGTGCCAGCAGTTCCTCCGGGGTGGGGAATCAGCCCCAGCATTTT
17,TRBD1,NA,TRBJ2-2,TRBV4-2,CASSPDPGTGGTGELFF,TGTGCCAGCAGCCCTGATCCCGGGACAGGGGGAACCGGGGAGCTGTTTTTT
14,NA,once,TRBJ2-1,TRBV7-6,CASSLGVAGNEQFF,TGTGCCAGCAGCTTGGGGGTTGCGGGGAATGAGCAGTTCTTC
14,NA,NA,TRBJ2-3,TRBV4-1,CASSRQDNADTQYF,TGCGCCAGCAGCCGACAAGATAATGCAGATACGCAGTATTTT
13,TRBD1,NA,TRBJ2-1,TRBV6-5,CASSRPGQNEQFF,TGTGCCAGCAGTCGACCGGGACAGAATGAGCAGTTCTTC